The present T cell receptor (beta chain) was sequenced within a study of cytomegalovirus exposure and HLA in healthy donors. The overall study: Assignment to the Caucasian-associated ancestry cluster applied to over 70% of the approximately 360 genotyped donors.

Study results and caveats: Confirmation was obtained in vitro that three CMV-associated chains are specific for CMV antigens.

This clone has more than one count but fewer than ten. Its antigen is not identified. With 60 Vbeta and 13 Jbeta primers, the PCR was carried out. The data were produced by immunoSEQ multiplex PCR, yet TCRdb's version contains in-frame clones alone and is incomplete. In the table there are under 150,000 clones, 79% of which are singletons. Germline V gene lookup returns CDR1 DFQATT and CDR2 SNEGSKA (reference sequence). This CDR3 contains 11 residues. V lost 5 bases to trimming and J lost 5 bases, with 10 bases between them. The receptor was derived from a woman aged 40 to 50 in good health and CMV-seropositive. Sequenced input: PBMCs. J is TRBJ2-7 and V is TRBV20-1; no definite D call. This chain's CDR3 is CSAPSVHEQYF. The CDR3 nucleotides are TGCAGTGCTCCCTCAGTTCACGAGCAGTACTTC.